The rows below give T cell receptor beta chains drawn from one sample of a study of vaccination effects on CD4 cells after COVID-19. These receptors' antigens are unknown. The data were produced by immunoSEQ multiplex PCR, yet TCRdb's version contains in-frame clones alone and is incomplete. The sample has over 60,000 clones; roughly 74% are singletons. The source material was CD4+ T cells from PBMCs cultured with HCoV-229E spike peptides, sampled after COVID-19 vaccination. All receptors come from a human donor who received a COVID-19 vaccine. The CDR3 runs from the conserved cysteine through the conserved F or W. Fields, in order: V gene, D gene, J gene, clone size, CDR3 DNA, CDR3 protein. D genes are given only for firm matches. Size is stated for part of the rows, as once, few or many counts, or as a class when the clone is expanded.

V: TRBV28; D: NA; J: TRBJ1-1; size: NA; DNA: TGTGCCAGCAGTTTGTACCGGGGACTAAACACTGAAGCTTTCTTT; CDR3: CASSLYRGLNTEAFF
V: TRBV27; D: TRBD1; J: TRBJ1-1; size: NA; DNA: TGTGCCAGCAGTTTACAGGGGGCTCAGAACACTGAAGCTTTCTTT; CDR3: CASSLQGAQNTEAFF
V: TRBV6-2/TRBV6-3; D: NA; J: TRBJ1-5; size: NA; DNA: TGTGCCAGCAGTTTCGGTAGCCAGCTGCCCCAGCATTTT; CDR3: CASSFGSQLPQHF
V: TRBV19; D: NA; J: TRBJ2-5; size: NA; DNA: TGTGCCTCAAGACGGGGTGAGACCCAGTACTTC; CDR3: CASRRGETQYF
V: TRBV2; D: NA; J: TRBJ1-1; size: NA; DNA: TGTGCCAGTTCAAAAGGGCCAGGGATGAACACTGAAGCTTTCTTT; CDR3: CASSKGPGMNTEAFF
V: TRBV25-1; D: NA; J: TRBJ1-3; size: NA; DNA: TGTGCCAGCAGTTCTCCAGTAAACTCTGGAAACACCATATATTTT; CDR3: CASSSPVNSGNTIYF
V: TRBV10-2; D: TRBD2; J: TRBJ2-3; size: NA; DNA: TGCGCCAGCAGTGACCAACGGGGGGTTGCAGATACGCAGTATTTT; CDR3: CASSDQRGVADTQYF
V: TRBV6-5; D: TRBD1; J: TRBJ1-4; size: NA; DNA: TGTGCCAGCAGGGCCCCTCTGACAGGGAATGAAAAACTGTTTTTT; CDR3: CASRAPLTGNEKLFF
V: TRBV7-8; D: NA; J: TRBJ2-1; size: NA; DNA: TGTGCCAGCAGCTTAAATGCAGGGAACAATGAGCAGTTCTTC; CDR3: CASSLNAGNNEQFF
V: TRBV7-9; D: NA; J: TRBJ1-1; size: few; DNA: TGTGCCAGCAGCTTACGGATCAGGGGCACTGAAGCTTTCTTT; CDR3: CASSLRIRGTEAFF
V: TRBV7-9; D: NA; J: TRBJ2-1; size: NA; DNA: TGTGCCAGCAGCCTGCCGGGGGAGCAGTTCTTC; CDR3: CASSLPGEQFF
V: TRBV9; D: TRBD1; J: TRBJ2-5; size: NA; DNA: TGTGCCAGCAGCGTCCAGACAGGGTCAGAGACCCAGTACTTC; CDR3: CASSVQTGSETQYF
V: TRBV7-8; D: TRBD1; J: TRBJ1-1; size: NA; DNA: TGTGCCAGCAGCCCCCCGCGAGGGGGCTACACTGAAGCTTTCTTT; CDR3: CASSPPRGGYTEAFF
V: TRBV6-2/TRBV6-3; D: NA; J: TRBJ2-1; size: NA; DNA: TGTGCCAGCAGTTACTGGACCGTTGAGCAGTTCTTC; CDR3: CASSYWTVEQFF
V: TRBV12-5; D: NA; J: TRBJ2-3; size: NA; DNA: TGTGCTAGTGGTTTCAACCGACCAGATACGCAGTATTTT; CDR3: CASGFNRPDTQYF
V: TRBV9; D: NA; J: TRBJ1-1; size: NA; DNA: TGTGCCAGCAGCCCCACCCCGGGCACCTTGAACACTGAAGCTTTCTTT; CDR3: CASSPTPGTLNTEAFF
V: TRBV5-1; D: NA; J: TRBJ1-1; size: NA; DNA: TGCGCCACCAGCGGGGGGGGCTCGGGGAACACTGAAGCTTTCTTT; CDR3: CATSGGGSGNTEAFF
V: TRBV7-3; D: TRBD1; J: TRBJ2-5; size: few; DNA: TGTGCCAGCAGCCTAACAGGGGCGAAGACCCAGTACTTC; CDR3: CASSLTGAKTQYF